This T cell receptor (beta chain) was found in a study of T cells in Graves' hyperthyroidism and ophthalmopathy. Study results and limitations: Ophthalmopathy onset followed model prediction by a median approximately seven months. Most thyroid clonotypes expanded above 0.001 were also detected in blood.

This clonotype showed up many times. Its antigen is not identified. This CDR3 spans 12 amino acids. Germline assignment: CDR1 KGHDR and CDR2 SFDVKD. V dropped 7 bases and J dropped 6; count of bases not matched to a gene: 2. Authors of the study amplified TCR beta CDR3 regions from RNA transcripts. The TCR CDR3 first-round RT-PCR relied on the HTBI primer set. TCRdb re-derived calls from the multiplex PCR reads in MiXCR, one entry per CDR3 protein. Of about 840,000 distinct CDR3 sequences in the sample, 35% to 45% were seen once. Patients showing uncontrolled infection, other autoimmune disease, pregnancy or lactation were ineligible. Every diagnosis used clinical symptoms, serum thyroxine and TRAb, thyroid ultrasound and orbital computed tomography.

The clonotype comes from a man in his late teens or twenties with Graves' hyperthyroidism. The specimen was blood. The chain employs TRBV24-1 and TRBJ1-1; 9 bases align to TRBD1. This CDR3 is CATRHRGPEAFF. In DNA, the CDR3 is TGTGCCACCAGGCACAGGGGGCCTGAAGCTTTCTTT.